This T cell receptor beta chain was recorded in a study of PD-1 blockade in mismatch repair-deficient tumors. Study information: Patients had around twelve mismatch repair-deficient cancer types, all previously treated and progressing.

This clone was picked up a small number of times. What it binds is unknown. Study outcomes and limitations: Tumor-resident clones, often absent from pretreatment blood, expanded after pembrolizumab and then contracted.

Trimming at V came to 6 bases and at J to 4 bases, leaving 6 bases not matched to a gene. Germline assignment: CDR1 LNHDA and CDR2 SQIVND (reference sequence). CDR3 size: 14 residues. The method was immunoSEQ multiplex PCR; TCRdb's version includes in-frame clones alone and lacks a portion of them. The sample records around 100,000 clones, roughly 80% being singletons. All patients were mismatch repair deficient, assessed by either PCR or immunohistochemistry. TCR sequencing covered a few patients who responded to pembrolizumab. This sequence originates from an adult with mismatch repair-deficient cancer. The genes are TRBV19 and TRBJ1-5; 7 bases agree with TRBD1. The sequencing here drew on peripheral blood, taken 60 weeks after starting pembrolizumab. The CDR3 DNA sequence: TGTGCCAGTAGGGTGTGGGACAGAAATCAGCCCCAGCATTTT. It is translated as CASRVWDRNQPQHF.